Listed below are T cell receptor beta chains from one sample, sequenced in a study of T cell responses to AZD1222 COVID-19 vaccine. Measured with immunoSEQ multiplex PCR; TCRdb has only the in-frame clones, and not every one. The table includes around 180,000 clones, approximately 87% detected once. The sample in question was peripheral blood, obtained on day 0 of MenACWY control vaccination. These receptor sequences come from an adult in good health. The CDR3 runs from the conserved cysteine through the conserved F or W. D genes are given only for firm matches. Some rows mark clone size as missing; the rest say once, few, many or name a class of expanded clone.

j_call: TRBJ1-5
d_call: TRBD1
v_call: TRBV6-2/TRBV6-3
cdr3_length: 14
clone_size: few
cdr3_aa: CASSYVDRGQPQHF
cdr3_nt: TGTGCCAGCAGTTACGTGGACAGGGGCCAGCCCCAGCATTTT

j_call: TRBJ2-5
d_call: NA
v_call: TRBV6-5
cdr3_length: 12
clone_size: NA
cdr3_aa: CASSIGAETQYF
cdr3_nt: TGTGCCAGCAGTATCGGGGCAGAGACCCAGTACTTC

j_call: TRBJ1-1
d_call: NA
v_call: TRBV7-8
cdr3_length: 13
clone_size: NA
cdr3_aa: CASSLGQNTEAFF
cdr3_nt: TGTGCCAGCAGCCTGGGACAGAACACTGAAGCTTTCTTT

j_call: TRBJ1-4
d_call: NA
v_call: TRBV27
cdr3_length: 14
clone_size: NA
cdr3_aa: CASSLSPHREKLFF
cdr3_nt: TGTGCCAGCAGTTTGTCCCCACACAGGGAAAAACTGTTTTTT

j_call: TRBJ2-1
d_call: NA
v_call: TRBV6-4
cdr3_length: 13
clone_size: NA
cdr3_aa: CASSDSFLNEQFF
cdr3_nt: TGTGCCAGCAGTGACTCGTTTCTCAATGAGCAGTTCTTC

j_call: TRBJ2-3
d_call: NA
v_call: TRBV29-1
cdr3_length: 12
clone_size: NA
cdr3_aa: CSLNGGGDTQYF
cdr3_nt: TGCAGCCTAAACGGGGGCGGAGATACGCAGTATTTT

j_call: TRBJ1-6
d_call: TRBD1
v_call: TRBV14
cdr3_length: 12
clone_size: NA
cdr3_aa: CASGQANSPLHF
cdr3_nt: TGTGCCAGCGGACAGGCAAATTCACCCCTCCACTTT

j_call: TRBJ2-1
d_call: NA
v_call: TRBV10-3
cdr3_length: 13
clone_size: NA
cdr3_aa: CAISPDEINEQFF
cdr3_nt: TGTGCCATCAGCCCTGATGAGATCAATGAGCAGTTCTTC

j_call: TRBJ2-2
d_call: NA
v_call: TRBV7-6
cdr3_length: 15
clone_size: once
cdr3_aa: CASSLVATNTGELFF
cdr3_nt: TGTGCCAGCAGCTTAGTAGCGACGAACACCGGGGAGCTGTTTTTT

j_call: TRBJ2-7
d_call: NA
v_call: TRBV4-2
cdr3_length: 15
clone_size: NA
cdr3_aa: CASSSSTERSYEQYF
cdr3_nt: TGTGCCAGCAGCTCCTCCACGGAGCGAAGTTACGAGCAGTACTTC

j_call: TRBJ2-3
d_call: TRBD2
v_call: TRBV5-4
cdr3_length: 16
clone_size: NA
cdr3_aa: CASSLRSGGVTDTQYF
cdr3_nt: TGTGCCAGCAGCTTGCGTAGCGGGGGGGTCACAGATACGCAGTATTTT

j_call: TRBJ1-1
d_call: TRBD1
v_call: TRBV2
cdr3_length: 15
clone_size: NA
cdr3_aa: CASSAPDRDRTEAFF
cdr3_nt: TGTGCCAGCAGTGCCCCCGACAGGGATCGGACTGAAGCTTTCTTT

j_call: TRBJ2-6
d_call: NA
v_call: TRBV9
cdr3_length: 14
clone_size: NA
cdr3_aa: CASSRLLWANVLTF
cdr3_nt: TGTGCCAGCAGCCGATTGTTATGGGCCAACGTCCTGACTTTC

j_call: TRBJ1-2
d_call: NA
v_call: TRBV27
cdr3_length: 14
clone_size: NA
cdr3_aa: CASSPTGPVYGYTF
cdr3_nt: TGTGCCAGCAGTCCTACCGGGCCTGTCTATGGCTACACCTTC

j_call: TRBJ2-2
d_call: NA
v_call: TRBV6-5
cdr3_length: 14
clone_size: NA
cdr3_aa: CASGRGTDTGELFF
cdr3_nt: TGTGCCAGCGGCAGGGGCACGGACACCGGGGAGCTGTTTTTT

j_call: TRBJ2-3
d_call: NA
v_call: TRBV30
cdr3_length: 11
clone_size: NA
cdr3_aa: CAWSPADTQYF
cdr3_nt: TGTGCCTGGAGTCCAGCAGATACGCAGTATTTT

j_call: TRBJ1-1
d_call: NA
v_call: TRBV18
cdr3_length: 13
clone_size: NA
cdr3_aa: CASSITGNTEAFF
cdr3_nt: TGTGCCAGCTCTATTACAGGGAACACTGAAGCTTTCTTT

j_call: TRBJ2-4
d_call: NA
v_call: TRBV19
cdr3_length: 15
clone_size: NA
cdr3_aa: CASSISPISKNIQYF
cdr3_nt: TGTGCCAGTAGTATCAGCCCCATTAGCAAAAACATTCAGTACTTC

j_call: TRBJ2-3
d_call: TRBD2
v_call: TRBV6-4
cdr3_length: 16
clone_size: once
cdr3_aa: CASSDSGRGDTDTQYF
cdr3_nt: TGTGCCAGCAGTGACTCGGGGCGGGGGGACACAGATACGCAGTATTTT

j_call: TRBJ1-2
d_call: NA
v_call: TRBV9
cdr3_length: 14
clone_size: few
cdr3_aa: CASSTGTPIYGYTF
cdr3_nt: TGTGCCAGCAGCACAGGGACACCAATCTATGGCTACACCTTC

j_call: TRBJ2-5
d_call: NA
v_call: TRBV7-9
cdr3_length: 13
clone_size: NA
cdr3_aa: CASSLNHQETQYF
cdr3_nt: TGTGCCAGCAGCTTAAACCACCAAGAGACCCAGTACTTC

j_call: TRBJ1-1
d_call: NA
v_call: TRBV24-1
cdr3_length: 18
clone_size: NA
cdr3_aa: CATLPPPPRGRRNTEAFF
cdr3_nt: TGTGCCACGTTGCCCCCCCCTCCACGGGGTCGTCGGAACACTGAAGCTTTCTTT

j_call: TRBJ1-4
d_call: NA
v_call: TRBV2
cdr3_length: 13
clone_size: NA
cdr3_aa: CASKGGPNEKLFF
cdr3_nt: TGTGCCAGCAAGGGGGGTCCTAATGAAAAACTGTTTTTT

j_call: TRBJ2-5
d_call: NA
v_call: TRBV9
cdr3_length: 15
clone_size: once
cdr3_aa: CASSVETGDGETQYF
cdr3_nt: TGTGCCAGCAGCGTAGAAACGGGAGACGGAGAGACCCAGTACTTC

j_call: TRBJ1-5
d_call: NA
v_call: TRBV6-6
cdr3_length: 15
clone_size: NA
cdr3_aa: CASSGQGYSNQPQHF
cdr3_nt: TGTGCCAGCAGCGGGCAGGGGTATAGCAATCAGCCCCAGCATTTT

j_call: TRBJ1-2
d_call: NA
v_call: TRBV30
cdr3_length: 12
clone_size: NA
cdr3_aa: CAWTGGGYGYTF
cdr3_nt: TGTGCCTGGACTGGGGGCGGCTATGGCTACACCTTC

j_call: TRBJ2-7
d_call: TRBD1
v_call: TRBV5-1
cdr3_length: 14
clone_size: few
cdr3_aa: CATRMGQGEVEQYF
cdr3_nt: TGCGCCACCCGCATGGGACAGGGCGAGGTCGAGCAGTACTTC

j_call: TRBJ1-1
d_call: NA
v_call: TRBV27
cdr3_length: 16
clone_size: NA
cdr3_aa: CASSPSGGRRGTEAFF
cdr3_nt: TGTGCCAGCAGCCCGTCGGGGGGACGCCGCGGCACTGAAGCTTTCTTT

j_call: TRBJ2-7
d_call: TRBD2
v_call: TRBV4-1
cdr3_length: 15
clone_size: once
cdr3_aa: CASSQDVAGDDEQYF
cdr3_nt: TGCGCCAGCAGCCAAGATGTCGCGGGAGACGACGAGCAGTACTTC

j_call: TRBJ1-4
d_call: NA
v_call: TRBV27
cdr3_length: 16
clone_size: once
cdr3_aa: CASSLQTGMTNEKLFF
cdr3_nt: TGTGCCAGCAGTTTACAAACAGGGATGACTAATGAAAAACTGTTTTTT

j_call: TRBJ1-2
d_call: NA
v_call: TRBV28
cdr3_length: 14
clone_size: NA
cdr3_aa: CASSFGQFGYGYTF
cdr3_nt: TGTGCCAGCAGTTTTGGACAGTTCGGCTATGGCTACACCTTC

j_call: TRBJ2-7
d_call: TRBD1
v_call: TRBV19
cdr3_length: 14
clone_size: few
cdr3_aa: CASSMRDRPYEQYF
cdr3_nt: TGTGCCAGTAGTATGCGGGACAGGCCCTACGAGCAGTACTTC

j_call: TRBJ2-7
d_call: TRBD2
v_call: TRBV5-1
cdr3_length: 18
clone_size: NA
cdr3_aa: CASSLDRLTSGRAYEQYF
cdr3_nt: TGCGCCAGCAGCTTGGATCGACTAACTAGCGGGAGGGCCTACGAGCAGTACTTC

j_call: TRBJ1-1
d_call: NA
v_call: TRBV3-1/TRBV3-2
cdr3_length: 17
clone_size: once
cdr3_aa: CASPGAPLRTMNTEAFF
cdr3_nt: TGTGCCAGCCCCGGGGCGCCCTTAAGGACCATGAACACTGAAGCTTTCTTT

j_call: TRBJ2-5
d_call: TRBD2
v_call: TRBV4-1
cdr3_length: 16
clone_size: NA
cdr3_aa: CASSQTSGGRQETQYF
cdr3_nt: TGCGCCAGCAGCCAGACTAGCGGGGGGCGTCAAGAGACCCAGTACTTC

j_call: TRBJ2-1
d_call: NA
v_call: TRBV30
cdr3_length: 16
clone_size: NA
cdr3_aa: CAWSVLTGRSYNEQFF
cdr3_nt: TGTGCCTGGAGTGTACTCACCGGTCGCTCCTACAATGAGCAGTTCTTC

j_call: TRBJ2-1
d_call: TRBD2
v_call: TRBV6-5
cdr3_length: 14
clone_size: NA
cdr3_aa: CASRGLAGVNEQFF
cdr3_nt: TGTGCCAGCAGGGGACTAGCGGGAGTTAATGAGCAGTTCTTC